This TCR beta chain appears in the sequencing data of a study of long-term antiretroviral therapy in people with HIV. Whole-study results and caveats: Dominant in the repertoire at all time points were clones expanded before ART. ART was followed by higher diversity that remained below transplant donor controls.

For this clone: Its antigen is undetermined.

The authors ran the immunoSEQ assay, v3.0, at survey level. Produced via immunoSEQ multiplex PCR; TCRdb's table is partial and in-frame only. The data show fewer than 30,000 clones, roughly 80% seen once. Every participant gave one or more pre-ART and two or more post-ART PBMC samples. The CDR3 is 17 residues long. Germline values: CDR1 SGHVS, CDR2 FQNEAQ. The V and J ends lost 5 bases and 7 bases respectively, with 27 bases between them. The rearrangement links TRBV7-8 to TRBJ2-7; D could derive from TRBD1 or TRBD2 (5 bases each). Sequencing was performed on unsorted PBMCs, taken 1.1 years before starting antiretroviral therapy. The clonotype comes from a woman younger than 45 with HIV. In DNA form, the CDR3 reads TGTGCCAGCAGCCTAGTGGGGCGGGCAGATTATCAATCAGAGCAGTACTTC. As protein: CASSLVGRADYQSEQYF.